Shown below are 2 T cell receptor beta chains from a single sample sequenced in a study of long-term antiretroviral therapy in people with HIV. Version v3.0 of the immunoSEQ assay was performed at survey level. The assay was immunoSEQ multiplex PCR, and TCRdb's table has in-frame clones only and misses some. This sample has around 6,700 clones; almost 75% occur once, and the top ten carry 30%. Sequenced material: unsorted PBMCs, taken 0.2 years after starting antiretroviral therapy. The origin of the receptors is a man aged 40-49 years with HIV.

The chain joins TRBV5-1 to TRBJ1-3; 7 nucleotides line up with TRBD1. J was trimmed by 0 bases and V by 3 bases; bases with no gene match: 9. The CDR3 has 17 residues. Germline lookup yields CDR1 SGHRS and CDR2 YFSETQ. CDR3 sequence (DNA): TGCGCCAGCAGCTCTTCTCGACAGGGATCCTCTGGAAACACCATATATTTT. It yields the protein CASSSSRQGSSGNTIYF.

The chain recombines TRBV4-2 with TRBJ2-3, with D maybe TRBD1 (5 bases). The length of the CDR3 is 16 residues. From germline, CDR1 is LGHNA and CDR2 YNFKEQ. The ends were cut back, 0 bases at V and 3 bases at J, with 13 bases in the middle. The CDR3 is CASSQEIVAGTDTQYF. CDR3 DNA sequence: TGTGCCAGCAGCCAAGAGATAGTAGCAGGGACAGATACGCAGTATTTT.